The 29 T cell receptor beta chains below were found in one sample sequenced in a study of Graves' ophthalmopathy and Graves' hyperthyroidism. Amplification of the TCR beta CDR3 regions used RNA transcripts (as template). Second-round multiplex PCR came after first-round RT-PCR with HTBI primers. One entry per CDR3 protein, called by TCRdb with MiXCR from the multiplex PCR reads. The table lists roughly 380,000 distinct CDR3 sequences, 15% to 17% of them singletons. Sequenced material: peripheral blood. All receptors derive from a woman aged 18-29 years with stable Graves' hyperthyroidism.

This clonotype showed up many times. The chain links TRBV2 to TRBJ1-6; D is unresolved. The CDR3 covers 14 residues. Germline lookup yields CDR1 SNHLY and CDR2 FYNNEI. The V end was cut by 4 bases, the J end by 5 bases, with 9 bases between. CDR3 in DNA: TGTGCCAGCAGTGGTGGCAGAGATAATTCACCCCTCCACTTT. It encodes CASSGGRDNSPLHF.

This clonotype was observed at least ten times. The rearrangement joins TRBV19 to TRBJ1-2; a weak D match, TRBD1 (5 bases). The CDR3 length is 15 residues. V was pared by 5 bases and J by 3 bases, with 16 bases between. Per the germline V gene, CDR1 is LNHDA and CDR2 is SQIVND (reference sequence). CDR3 amino acids: CASSQTPPRDYGYTF. CDR3 sequence (DNA): TGTGCCAGTAGTCAGACACCCCCCAGGGACTATGGCTACACCTTC.

This clonotype has at least ten counts. The J gene is TRBJ2-4, the V gene TRBV27, with TRBD2 identical over 15 bases. This CDR3 contains 20 residues. CDR1 is MNHEY, CDR2 SMNVEV, per germline (reference sequence). The V and J ends lost 5 bases and 3 bases, in that order; junction bases with no gene match: 14. CDR3 protein: CASSLLPGTSGGPGKNIQYF. Written as DNA, the CDR3 is TGTGCCAGCAGTCTACTCCCCGGGACTAGCGGGGGGCCTGGCAAAAACATTCAGTACTTC.

This clonotype was seen only a few times. The gene calls are TRBV13 and TRBJ1-6, with 9 bases identical to TRBD1. V lost 4 bases to trimming and J lost 2 bases; unmatched junction nucleotides: 6. In germline, CDR1 is PRHDT, CDR2 FYEKMQ (reference sequence). The CDR3 totals 17 residues. CDR3 sequence: CASSSRQGGTYNSPLHF. In DNA form, the CDR3 reads TGTGCCAGCAGCTCACGACAGGGGGGGACCTATAATTCACCCCTCCACTTT.

There are a few counts of this clonotype. The rearrangement uses TRBV18 and TRBJ2-5; D possibly corresponds to TRBD2 (6 bases). CDR1 and CDR2 (germline): KGHSH, LQKENI. This CDR3 has 14 residues. V was cut by 8 bases and J by 2 bases, with 15 bases left in between. In DNA, the CDR3 is TGTGCCAGCACCGAGGGACTCTCACAAGAGACCCAGTACTTC. The encoded protein is CASTEGLSQETQYF.

The table lists this clonotype with many counts. V is TRBV19 and J is TRBJ1-5; 7 nucleotides match TRBD1. The CDR3 totals 15 residues. Germline loops: CDR1 LNHDA, CDR2 SQIVND (reference sequence). V shed 7 bases and J 6 bases; nucleotides not matched to a gene: 12. The CDR3 DNA reads TGTGCCAGTACCTCATTGGTGTCAGGGGGTCAGCCCCAGCATTTT. Translation gives CASTSLVSGGQPQHF.

This chain links TRBV6-2 or TRBV6-3 with TRBJ1-6; D unresolved. This CDR3 is 13 amino acids long. Trimming cost V 0 bases and J 9 bases, with 6 bases left between them. The germline V gene has CDR1 MNHEY and CDR2 SVGEGT. CDR3 loop: CASSYSKISPLHF. DNA of the CDR3: TGTGCCAGCAGTTACTCGAAGATTTCACCCCTCCACTTT.

This clonotype was detected many times. This chain links TRBV25-1 with TRBJ1-5; D possibly corresponds to TRBD1 (5 bases). There are 14 residues in the CDR3. V was pared by 4 bases and J by 0 bases, with 7 bases between. Germline V CDR1 and CDR2: MGHDK, SYGVNS. In nucleotides, the CDR3 is TGTGCCAGCAGTGTACAGGATAGCAATCAGCCCCAGCATTTT. It specifies CASSVQDSNQPQHF.

This clonotype has at least ten counts. This chain uses TRBV2 with TRBJ1-5; D is unclear. Germline CDR1 and CDR2: SNHLY and FYNNEI. The CDR3 is 13 amino acids. V was clipped by 10 bases and J by 0 bases, with 10 bases between them. CDR3 nucleotides: TGTGCCACTACCGAGCATAGCAATCAGCCCCAGCATTTT. It encodes CATTEHSNQPQHF.

This clonotype has at least ten counts. The chain combines TRBV6-1 with TRBJ1-1, with D hard to call. This CDR3 has 11 amino acids. From germline, CDR1 is MNHNS and CDR2 SASEGT. Between the trimmed V and J ends, which lost 3 bases and 1 base, there was a span of 0 bases. This CDR3 reads CASSENTEAFF. CDR3 bases: TGTGCCAGCAGTGAGAACACTGAAGCTTTCTTT.

This clonotype has a handful of counts. The chain couples TRBV20-1 to TRBJ2-7; D unclear. The CDR3 length is 14 residues. Trimming removed 4 bases from V and 2 bases from J, with 15 bases in between. Per germline, CDR1 DFQATT and CDR2 SNEGSKA (reference sequence). The CDR3 DNA sequence: TGCAGTGCTATTTCTCAGTACCCCCCCTACGAGCAGTACTTC. As protein: CSAISQYPPYEQYF.

This clonotype has a count of ten or more. This chain joins TRBV25-1 and TRBJ2-7; 8 positions agree with TRBD2. The CDR3 is 15 residues long. V lost 5 bases and J lost 2; bases outside the gene matches: 8. CDR1 MGHDK and CDR2 SYGVNS come from the germline V gene. The DNA for the CDR3 is TGTGCCAGCAGTAATTCAGGGCGGGGGGCCTACGAGCAGTACTTC. Encoded protein: CASSNSGRGAYEQYF.

This clonotype was seen ten or more times. The chain links TRBV19 to TRBJ1-2; a weak D match, TRBD1 (5 bases). V lost 4 bases and J lost 3, with 9 bases in between. The CDR3 length is 13 residues. CDR1 is LNHDA and CDR2 is SQIVND in the germline V gene (reference sequence). DNA of the CDR3: TGTGCCAGTAGTACCCTCAGGGACTATGGCTACACCTTC. It is translated as CASSTLRDYGYTF.

Ten or more counts support this clonotype. The genes are TRBV29-1 and TRBJ1-2; maybe TRBD1 (6 bases). Looked up from germline, CDR1 is SQVTM and CDR2 is ANQGSEA. The CDR3 is 18 residues long. V lost 0 bases and J 3 bases, leaving 23 bases between the germline ends. The DNA of the CDR3 is TGCAGCGTTGAAGACACTTATTGGACAGACCAACTTGACTATGGCTACACCTTC. This encodes CSVEDTYWTDQLDYGYTF.

This clonotype was detected many times. The gene calls are TRBV7-2 and TRBJ1-6; D unresolved. Germline V lookup: CDR1 SGHTA, CDR2 FQGNSA. The CDR3 runs to 14 residues. Trimming left V 5 bases short and J 7 bases short, with 12 bases between. This chain's CDR3 is CASSEKTGNSPLHF. The CDR3 coding sequence is TGTGCCAGCAGCGAAAAAACGGGGAATTCACCCCTCCACTTT.

At least ten counts were recorded for this clonotype. This chain uses TRBV6-1 with TRBJ2-7; no firm D call. The CDR3 is 14 residues long. Between the trimmed V and J ends, which lost 0 bases and 12 bases, there was a span of 18 bases. Germline V gene sequence: CDR1 MNHNS, CDR2 SASEGT. The CDR3 nucleotides are TGTGCCAGCAGTGAAGCGCGTGACCCGCAATTCGGGTACTTC. Translation gives CASSEARDPQFGYF.

Ten or more counts support this clonotype. The chain combines TRBV11-3 with TRBJ1-1; D not certain. The V end was cut by 5 bases, the J end by 1 base, with 17 bases between. The CDR3 is made up of 16 amino acids. Per the germline V gene, CDR1 is SGHNT and CDR2 is YENEEA. Here the CDR3 DNA reads TGTGCCAGCAGCCCGAATGCTGGAGTAAGGAACACTGAAGCTTTCTTT. It specifies CASSPNAGVRNTEAFF. Drawing the rest from reference TRBV11-3 and TRBJ1-1, the complete variable domain is EAGVVQSPRYKIIEKKQPVAFWCNPISGHNTLYWYLQNLGQGPELLIRYENEEAVDDSQLPKDRFSAERLKGVDSTLKIQPAELGDSAVYLCASSPNAGVRNTEAFFGQGTRLTVV.

The sample holds many counts of this clonotype. V gene TRBV29-1 combines with J gene TRBJ1-2; 7 bases line up with TRBD1. In germline, CDR1 is SQVTM, CDR2 ANQGSEA. J gave up 2 bases and V 4 bases, and 7 bases lay outside the gene matches. The CDR3 runs to 14 residues. CDR3 coding DNA: TGCAGCGTTGGTCTACAGGGGCGAAACTATGGCTACACCTTC. Translated: CSVGLQGRNYGYTF.

At least ten counts were recorded for this clonotype. The J gene is TRBJ1-2, the V gene TRBV4-1, with D unclear. Germline CDR1 reads MGHRA; CDR2 reads YSYEKL. The CDR3 is 15 residues long. Trimming left V 1 base short and J 0 bases short, with 9 bases between. DNA for the CDR3: TGCGCCAGCAGCCAAGCAGGAGTAACTAACTATGGCTACACCTTC. It codes for CASSQAGVTNYGYTF.

This clonotype has ten or more counts. This rearrangement joins TRBV6-5 to TRBJ1-5, with TRBD1 as a possible D gene (5 bases). Germline CDR1 is MNHEY and CDR2 is SVGAGI. The V gene lost 6 bases and the J gene lost 0 bases, with 9 bases spanning the gap. The CDR3 covers 14 residues. The CDR3 coding sequence is TGTGCCAGCAGCTACGACAGTAGCAATCAGCCCCAGCATTTT. This encodes CASSYDSSNQPQHF.

Ten or more counts support this clonotype. This chain connects TRBV5-1 to TRBJ1-1; D remains unclear. The CDR3 totals 15 residues. V was trimmed by 1 base and J by 6 bases, leaving 16 bases between them. From germline, CDR1 is SGHRS and CDR2 YFSETQ. CDR3 region: CASSLFKGSLAEAFF. The DNA for the CDR3 is TGCGCCAGCAGCTTGTTCAAAGGCAGCCTCGCTGAAGCTTTCTTT.

This clonotype came up many times. The gene calls are TRBV11-2 and TRBJ2-7; 9 nucleotides line up with TRBD1. The CDR3 has 15 residues. Germline CDR1 reads SGHAT; CDR2 reads FQNNGV. J lost 2 bases, V lost 5 bases, and 7 bases had no gene match. CDR3 bases: TGTGCCAGCAGCCCAATTGGACAGGGGACCTACGAGCAGTACTTC. It translates to CASSPIGQGTYEQYF.

This clonotype was counted many times. The J gene is TRBJ2-7, the V gene TRBV6-2 or TRBV6-3, with D maybe TRBD1 (6 bases). Germline loops: CDR1 MNHEY, CDR2 SVGEGT. The CDR3 contains 14 residues. V lost 5 bases to trimming and J lost 3 bases, with 14 bases between them. The CDR3 reads CASSDAGAGYEQYF. CDR3 nucleotide sequence: TGTGCCAGCAGTGACGCAGGGGCAGGCTACGAGCAGTACTTC.

This clonotype came up a few times. The V and J genes are TRBV5-1 and TRBJ2-5; weak D call: TRBD1 (5 bases). The length of the CDR3 is 15 residues. Germline V gives CDR1 SGHRS, CDR2 YFSETQ. Trimming took off 3 bases at V and 3 bases at J, with 15 bases between the two ends. The CDR3 nucleotides read TGCGCCAGCAGCTCTACCAGGGTGCGGAAAGAGACCCAGTACTTC. Protein product: CASSSTRVRKETQYF.

This clonotype was observed many times. V and J are TRBV27 and TRBJ1-6; D not certain. Between the trimmed V and J ends, which lost 3 bases and 7 bases, there was a span of 7 bases. Germline-derived CDR1 and CDR2 are MNHEY and SMNVEV (reference sequence). The CDR3 loop spans 13 amino acids. The DNA for the CDR3 is TGTGCCAGCAGTTTTAGAGAGAATTCACCCCTCCACTTT. It specifies CASSFRENSPLHF.

This clonotype was counted ten times or more. V usage is TRBV5-1 and J usage is TRBJ2-7, with 7 positions matching TRBD1. Unmatched junction bases numbered 5, after V lost 4 bases and J lost 1 base. Germline-derived CDR1 and CDR2 are SGHRS and YFSETQ. This CDR3 has 14 amino acids. The CDR3 is CASSIGTASYEQYF. Written as DNA, the CDR3 is TGCGCCAGCAGCATAGGGACAGCTTCCTACGAGCAGTACTTC.

J is TRBJ2-2 and V is TRBV7-2; D call uncertain. The CDR3 totals 14 residues. Germline V CDR1 and CDR2: SGHTA, FQGNSA. V lost 1 base, J lost 6 bases, and 9 bases lay in between. The CDR3 region is CASSLDQQAGELFF. CDR3 DNA: TGTGCCAGCAGCTTAGACCAGCAGGCCGGGGAGCTGTTTTTT.

On this clonotype: A junction end diverges from the germline sequence, so it may reflect a read error. The chain employs TRBV24-1 and TRBJ2-2; D may match TRBD1 or TRBD2 (5 bases each). CDR3 length: 15 residues. The germline V gene has CDR1 KGHDR and CDR2 SFDVKD. The CDR3 sequence: CATSFAGSSTGEMFF. The DNA of the CDR3 is TGTGCCACCAGTTTTGCAGGGTCATCCACCGGGGAGATGTTTTTT.

This clonotype was found many times. This chain links TRBV6-2 or TRBV6-3 with TRBJ1-1; 8 bases match TRBD1. The CDR3 length is 16 residues. Trimming at V came to 5 bases and at J to 5 bases, leaving 13 bases not matched to a gene. Per germline, CDR1 MNHEY and CDR2 SVGEGT. Here the CDR3 DNA reads TGTGCCAGCAGTGGCTACCGACAGGGGAAGATTACTGAAGCTTTCTTT. Translated: CASSGYRQGKITEAFF.